This T cell receptor beta chain was captured in a study of cytomegalovirus exposure and HLA in healthy donors. The PCR employed 60 Vbeta primers together with 13 Jbeta primers. Original handling: Per a later analysis, the number of unique TCR beta chains was some 80 million, of which around 10 million were shared. The table came from immunoSEQ multiplex PCR; TCRdb's copy has only in-frame clones and leaves some out. V and J calls and clone size are copied from that table; D and trimming were computed from the DNA. This table has about 160,000 clones, 70% to 85% appearing once. V lost 4 bases and J lost 0, with 9 bases in between. CDR1 is MDHEN and CDR2 is SYDVKM in the germline V gene. The CDR3 is 14 amino acids.

This receptor was taken from a man aged 25-40 years in good health and CMV-seropositive. The rearrangement uses TRBV28 and TRBJ1-2, with D perhaps matching TRBD1 (6 bases). Source material: PBMCs. CDR3 sequence (DNA): TGTGCCAGCAGTTCCGGGACACCTAACTATGGCTACACCTTC. Encoded protein: CASSSGTPNYGYTF.